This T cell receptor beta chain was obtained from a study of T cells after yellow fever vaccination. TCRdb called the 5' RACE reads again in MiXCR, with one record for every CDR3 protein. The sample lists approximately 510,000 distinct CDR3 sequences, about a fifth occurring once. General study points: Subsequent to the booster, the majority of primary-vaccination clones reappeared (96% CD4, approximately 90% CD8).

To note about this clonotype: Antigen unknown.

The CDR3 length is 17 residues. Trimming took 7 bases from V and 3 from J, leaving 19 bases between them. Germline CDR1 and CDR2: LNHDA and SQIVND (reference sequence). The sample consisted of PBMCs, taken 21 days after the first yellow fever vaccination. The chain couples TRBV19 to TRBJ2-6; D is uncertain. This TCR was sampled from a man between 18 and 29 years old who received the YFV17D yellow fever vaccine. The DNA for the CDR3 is TGTGCCAGTACCCTTAGTTGGCGGCTCAATGGGGCCAACGTCCTGACTTTC. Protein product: CASTLSWRLNGANVLTF.